Presented here are 15 T cell receptor beta chains from one specimen sequenced in a study of cytomegalovirus exposure and HLA in healthy donors. With 60 Vbeta and 13 Jbeta primers, the PCR was carried out. The method was immunoSEQ multiplex PCR; TCRdb's version includes in-frame clones alone and lacks a portion of them. The table records roughly 260,000 clones, roughly 81% of them present only once. Sample: PBMCs. Source of these receptors: a woman aged 40 to 50 in good health and CMV-seropositive.

With respect to this clone: The same CDR3 is also encoded by other DNA sequences in this sample. This chain connects TRBV7-9 to TRBJ1-3; D remains unclear. Deletions cut 6 bases from V and 1 base from J, with 7 bases between. CDR1 and CDR2 (germline): SEHNR, FQNEAQ (reference sequence). The CDR3 has 13 residues. The CDR3: CASSPSSGNTIYF. In nucleotides, the CDR3 is TGTGCCAGCAGTCCCAGTTCTGGAAACACCATATATTTT.

The chain joins TRBV30 to TRBJ2-7, with 7 bases lining up with TRBD2. Germline V gives CDR1 GTSNPN, CDR2 SVGIG (reference sequence). V shed 4 bases, J shed 2 bases, and the junction held 8 bases outside the gene matches. The CDR3 sequence is 14 residues long. The CDR3 DNA reads TGTGCCTGGAACGTGGGCGGGAGCCCCTACGAGCAGTACTTC. Translated: CAWNVGGSPYEQYF.

This clone has a handful of counts. The sample carries other DNA sequences with the same CDR3. V gene TRBV28 combines with J gene TRBJ1-5; D is possibly TRBD1 (5 bases). Germline CDR1 and CDR2: MDHEN and SYDVKM. The germline V and J ends were trimmed by 5 bases and 4 bases, with 6 bases remaining between them. This CDR3 is built from 12 residues. The CDR3 DNA follows: TGTGCCAGCAGTGGGGGGAATCAGCCCCAGCATTTT. Amino acids: CASSGGNQPQHF.

This chain uses TRBV9 with TRBJ2-5; 7 bases are a match to TRBD1. The CDR3 length is 15 residues. V lost 2 bases to trimming and J lost 1 base; unmatched junction nucleotides: 5. CDR1 and CDR2 from the germline V gene are SGDLS and YYNGEE. CDR3 coding DNA: TGTGCCAGCAGCGTGGGCACAGGGGCCCAAGAGACCCAGTACTTC. This codes for CASSVGTGAQETQYF.

This chain uses TRBV30 with TRBJ1-3, with D perhaps TRBD1 (6 bases). There are 17 residues in the CDR3. CDR1 GTSNPN and CDR2 SVGIG come from the germline V gene (reference sequence). Trimming stripped 2 bases from V and 0 bases from J, with 17 bases between. CDR3 in DNA: TGTGCCTGGAGTACCCCGGGGGGGCCGCTCTCTGGAAACACCATATATTTT. Its protein is CAWSTPGGPLSGNTIYF.

The J gene is TRBJ2-7, the V gene TRBV19, with D possibly TRBD2 on 6 matching bases. The length of the CDR3 is 17 residues. Per the germline V gene, CDR1 is LNHDA and CDR2 is SQIVND (reference sequence). V was trimmed by 4 bases and J by 0 bases, leaving 19 bases between them. The CDR3 region has the DNA TGTGCCAGTAGTAAATCTGGGAGGAGGGACCTCTCCTACGAGCAGTACTTC. Translated, it gives CASSKSGRRDLSYEQYF.

The rearrangement joins TRBV28 to TRBJ1-4; D unclear. Looked up from germline, CDR1 is MDHEN and CDR2 is SYDVKM. Trimming took 3 bases from V and 0 from J, leaving 14 bases between them. The CDR3 contains 17 residues. CDR3 in amino acids: CASSLNRPSATNEKLFF. CDR3 nucleotides: TGTGCCAGCAGTTTGAACAGACCCTCTGCAACTAATGAAAAACTGTTTTTT.

V gene TRBV27 combines with J gene TRBJ2-7; 10 nucleotides line up with TRBD1. The J segment lost 3 bases and the V segment lost 4 bases, leaving 9 bases of the junction unmatched. The CDR3 has 16 amino acids. Germline-derived CDR1 and CDR2 are MNHEY and SMNVEV (reference sequence). The CDR3 DNA reads TGTGCCAGCAGTTACTCAACCGGGACAGGGGTCTACGAGCAGTACTTC. It encodes CASSYSTGTGVYEQYF.

V and J are TRBV4-3 and TRBJ2-5; TRBD1 agrees at 11 bases. The J call may not be correct, given that the DNA end is closer to TRBJ2-7. The CDR3 covers 15 residues. The germline CDR1 and CDR2 sequences are LGHNA and YSLEER. CDR3: CASSPGPGQGVEQYF. CDR3 coding DNA: TGCGCCAGCAGCCCAGGGCCGGGACAGGGGGTCGAGCAGTACTTC.

Regarding this clone: Compared with germline, one end of the junction differs, possibly owing to a read error. The rearrangement uses TRBV4-2 and TRBJ1-1, with TRBD1 matching over 7 bases. In germline, CDR1 is LGHNA, CDR2 YNFKEQ. The CDR3 runs to 15 residues. The CDR3 protein is CAGSLSGTDNTEAFF. The DNA of the CDR3 is TGTGCCGGCAGCCTTTCCGGGACAGACAACACTGAAGCTTTCTTT.

Comment on this clone: Since no conserved phenylalanine or tryptophan closes the CDR3, a read error is the likely cause. V usage is TRBV28 and J usage is TRBJ1-6; TRBD1 aligns across 9 bases. V lost 2 bases, J lost 4 bases, and 3 bases stayed unmatched. The CDR3 has 16 amino acids. Germline-derived CDR1 and CDR2 are MDHEN and SYDVKM. The CDR3 is CASSLPGQGYNSPLHL. The CDR3 DNA is TGTGCCAGCAGTTTACCCGGACAGGGGTATAATTCACCCCTCCACCTT.

This chain joins TRBV7-6 and TRBJ1-4; possible D gene TRBD1, 5 bases. CDR3 length: 13 amino acids. The germline V and J ends were trimmed by 8 bases and 6 bases, with 13 bases remaining between them. Germline V CDR1 and CDR2: SGHVS, FNYEAQ. The CDR3 DNA is TGTGCCAGCGGCTCGGGGACTGATGAAAAACTGTTTTTT. It yields the protein CASGSGTDEKLFF. Filled out from reference TRBV7-6 and TRBJ1-4, the complete variable domain reads GAGVSQSPRYKVTKRGQDVALRCDPISGHVSLYWYRQALGQGPEFLTYFNYEAQQDKSGLPNDRFSAERPEGSISTLTIQRTEQRDSAMYRCASGSGTDEKLFFGSGTQLSVL.

The CDR3 nucleotides read TGCGCCAGCAGCTTGGATCCCGGGACTAGTGCCGAGCAGTACTTC. Amino acids: CASSLDPGTSAEQYF. The chain recombines TRBV5-1 with TRBJ2-5; the match to TRBD2 covers 8 bases. The DNA end favors TRBJ2-7, so the J call may be wrong. The CDR3 runs to 15 residues. The germline V gene encodes CDR1 SGHRS and CDR2 YFSETQ.

The CDR3 region is CASSLALGENYGYTF. As DNA, the CDR3 is TGTGCCAGCAGCTTAGCTCTCGGGGAAAACTATGGCTACACCTTC. This sequence joins TRBV7-9 and TRBJ1-2; D not certain. The CDR3 runs to 15 residues. With 0 bases removed from V and 2 bases from J, the gap between germline ends came to 10 bases. Germline V gives CDR1 SEHNR, CDR2 FQNEAQ (reference sequence). Complete variable domain (other parts from reference TRBV7-9 and TRBJ1-2): DTGVSQNPRHKITKRGQNVTFRCDPISEHNRLYWYRQTLGQGPEFLTYFQNEAQLEKSRLLSDRFSAERPKGSFSTLEIQRTEQGDSAMYLCASSLALGENYGYTFGSGTRLTVV.

V and J are TRBV7-7 and TRBJ2-1, with 11 bases that match TRBD2. The length of the CDR3 is 17 residues. Germline V gives CDR1 SSHAT, CDR2 FNYEAQ (reference sequence). Trimming removed 1 base from V and 4 bases from J; junction bases left unmatched: 6. The CDR3 protein is CASSLGVAGGGYNEQFF. In DNA, the CDR3 is TGTGCCAGCAGCTTAGGAGTAGCGGGAGGGGGGTACAATGAGCAGTTCTTC.